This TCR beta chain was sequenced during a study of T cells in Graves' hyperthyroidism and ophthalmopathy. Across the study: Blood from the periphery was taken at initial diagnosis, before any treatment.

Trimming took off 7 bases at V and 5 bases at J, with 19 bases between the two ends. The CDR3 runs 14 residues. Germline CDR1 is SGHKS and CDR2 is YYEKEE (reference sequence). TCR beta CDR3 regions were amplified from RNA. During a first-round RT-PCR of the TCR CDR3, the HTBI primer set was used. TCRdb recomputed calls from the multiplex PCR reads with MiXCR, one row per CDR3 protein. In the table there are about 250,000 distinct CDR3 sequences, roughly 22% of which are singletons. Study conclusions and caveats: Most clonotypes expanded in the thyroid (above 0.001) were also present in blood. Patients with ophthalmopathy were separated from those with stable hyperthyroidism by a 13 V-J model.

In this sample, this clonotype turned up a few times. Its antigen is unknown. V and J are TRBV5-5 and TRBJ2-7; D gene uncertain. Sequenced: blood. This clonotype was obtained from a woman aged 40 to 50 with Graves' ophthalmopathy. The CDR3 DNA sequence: TGTGCCAGCCGCCGCGAGATCGGTTTAAACGAGCAGTACTTC. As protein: CASRREIGLNEQYF.